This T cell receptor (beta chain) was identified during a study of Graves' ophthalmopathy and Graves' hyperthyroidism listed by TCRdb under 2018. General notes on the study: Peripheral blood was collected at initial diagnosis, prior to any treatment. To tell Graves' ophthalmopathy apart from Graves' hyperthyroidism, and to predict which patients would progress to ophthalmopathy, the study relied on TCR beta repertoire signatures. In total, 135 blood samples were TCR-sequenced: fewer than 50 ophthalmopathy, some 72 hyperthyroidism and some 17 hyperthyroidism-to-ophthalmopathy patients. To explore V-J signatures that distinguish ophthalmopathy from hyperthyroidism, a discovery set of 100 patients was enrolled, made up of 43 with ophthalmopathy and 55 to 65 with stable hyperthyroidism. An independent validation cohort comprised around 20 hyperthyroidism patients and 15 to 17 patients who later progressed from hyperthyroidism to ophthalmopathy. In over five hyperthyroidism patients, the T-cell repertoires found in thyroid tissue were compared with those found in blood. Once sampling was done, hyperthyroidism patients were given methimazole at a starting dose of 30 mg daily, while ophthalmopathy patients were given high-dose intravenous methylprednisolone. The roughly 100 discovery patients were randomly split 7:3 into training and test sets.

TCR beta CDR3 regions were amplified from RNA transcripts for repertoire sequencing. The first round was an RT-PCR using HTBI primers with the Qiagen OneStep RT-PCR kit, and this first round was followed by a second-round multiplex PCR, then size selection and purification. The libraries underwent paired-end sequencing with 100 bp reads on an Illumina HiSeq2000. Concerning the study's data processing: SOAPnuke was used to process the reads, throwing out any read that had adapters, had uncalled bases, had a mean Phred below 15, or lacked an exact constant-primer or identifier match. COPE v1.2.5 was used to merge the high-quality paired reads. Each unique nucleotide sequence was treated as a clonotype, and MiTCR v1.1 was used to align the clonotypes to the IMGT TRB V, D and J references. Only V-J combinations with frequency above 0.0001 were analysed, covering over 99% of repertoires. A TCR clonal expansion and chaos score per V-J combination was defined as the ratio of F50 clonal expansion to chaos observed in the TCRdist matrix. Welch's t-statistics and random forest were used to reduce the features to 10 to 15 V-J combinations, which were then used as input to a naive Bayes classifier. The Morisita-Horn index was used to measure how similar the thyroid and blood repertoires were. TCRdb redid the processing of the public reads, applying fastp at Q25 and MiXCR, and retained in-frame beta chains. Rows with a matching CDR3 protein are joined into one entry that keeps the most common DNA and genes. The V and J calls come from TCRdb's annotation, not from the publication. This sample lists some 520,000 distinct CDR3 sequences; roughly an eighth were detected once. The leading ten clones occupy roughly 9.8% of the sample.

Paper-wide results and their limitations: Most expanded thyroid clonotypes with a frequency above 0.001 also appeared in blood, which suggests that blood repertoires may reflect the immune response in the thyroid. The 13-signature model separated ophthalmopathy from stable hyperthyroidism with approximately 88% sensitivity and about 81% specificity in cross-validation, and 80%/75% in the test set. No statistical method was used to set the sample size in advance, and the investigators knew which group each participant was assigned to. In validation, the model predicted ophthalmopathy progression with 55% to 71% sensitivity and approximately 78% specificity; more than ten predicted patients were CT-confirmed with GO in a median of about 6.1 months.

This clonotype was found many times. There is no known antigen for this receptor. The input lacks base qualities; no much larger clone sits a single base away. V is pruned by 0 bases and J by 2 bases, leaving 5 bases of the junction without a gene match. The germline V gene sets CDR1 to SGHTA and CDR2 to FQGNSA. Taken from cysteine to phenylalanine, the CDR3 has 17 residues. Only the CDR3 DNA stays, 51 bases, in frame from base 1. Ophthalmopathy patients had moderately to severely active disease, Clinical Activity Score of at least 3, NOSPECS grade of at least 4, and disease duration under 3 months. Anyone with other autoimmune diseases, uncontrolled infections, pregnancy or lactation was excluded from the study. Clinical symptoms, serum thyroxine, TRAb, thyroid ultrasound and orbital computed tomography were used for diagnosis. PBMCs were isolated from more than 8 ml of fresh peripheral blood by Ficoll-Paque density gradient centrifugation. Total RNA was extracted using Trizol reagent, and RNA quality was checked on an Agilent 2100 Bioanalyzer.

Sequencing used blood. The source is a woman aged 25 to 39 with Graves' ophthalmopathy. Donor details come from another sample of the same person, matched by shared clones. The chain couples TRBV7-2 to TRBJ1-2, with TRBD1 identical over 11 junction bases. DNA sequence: TGTGCCAGCAGCTTAGCCGGACAGGGGGCGAAAAACTATGGCTACACCTTC. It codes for CASSLAGQGAKNYGYTF.